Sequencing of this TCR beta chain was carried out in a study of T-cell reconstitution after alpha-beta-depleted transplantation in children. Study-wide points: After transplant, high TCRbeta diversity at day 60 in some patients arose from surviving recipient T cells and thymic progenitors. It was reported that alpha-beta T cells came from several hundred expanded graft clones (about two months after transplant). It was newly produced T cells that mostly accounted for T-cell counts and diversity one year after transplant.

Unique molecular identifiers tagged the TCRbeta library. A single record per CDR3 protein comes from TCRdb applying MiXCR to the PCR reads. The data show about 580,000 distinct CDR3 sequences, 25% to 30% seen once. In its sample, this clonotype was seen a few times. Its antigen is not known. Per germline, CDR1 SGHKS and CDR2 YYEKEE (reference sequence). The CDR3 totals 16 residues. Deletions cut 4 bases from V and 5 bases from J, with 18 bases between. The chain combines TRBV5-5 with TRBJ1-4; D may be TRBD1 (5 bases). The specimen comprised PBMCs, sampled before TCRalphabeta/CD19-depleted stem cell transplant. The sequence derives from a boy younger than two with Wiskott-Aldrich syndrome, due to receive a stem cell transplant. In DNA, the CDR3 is TGTGCCAGCAGCCCAAGTCCGGGACGGATAAATGAAAAACTGTTTTTT. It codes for CASSPSPGRINEKLFF.